A single sample gave rise to the 15 T cell receptor beta chains below, sequenced in a study of OX40 agonist ivuxolimab in advanced cancers. Repertoires were generated with immunoSEQ multiplex PCR, while TCRdb's copy carries only in-frame clones and drops some. In the table there are tens of thousands of clones, over 80% of which are singletons. The starting material was CD4+ or CD8+ T cells sorted from blood, obtained in a trial of the OX40 agonist ivuxolimab. These receptors were collected from an adult with an advanced solid tumor such as melanoma, head and neck, liver or kidney cancer.

This chain links TRBV7-2 with TRBJ2-6; D not resolved. The CDR3 runs 15 residues. Germline values: CDR1 SGHTA, CDR2 FQGNSA. Trimming stripped 1 base from V and 2 bases from J, with 6 bases between. CDR3 DNA: TGTGCCAGCAGCTTAGGGGTGACTGGGGCCAACGTCCTGACTTTC. Amino acid sequence: CASSLGVTGANVLTF.

The chain has TRBV7-2 and TRBJ2-5; 8 nucleotides align to TRBD1. This CDR3 region has 15 residues. Germline-derived CDR1 and CDR2 are SGHTA and FQGNSA. Losses at the gene ends were 1 base for V and 7 bases for J; bases not matched to a gene: 8. The CDR3 DNA follows: TGTGCCAGCAGCTTAGTTCCTGACAGGGGCGGGACCCAGTACTTC. Its protein is CASSLVPDRGGTQYF.

This clone appeared a single time. The CDR3 DNA follows: TGTGCCAGCAGTTACGGGGGCACAGATACGCAGTATTTT. This sequence encodes CASSYGGTDTQYF. V and J are TRBV6-5 and TRBJ2-3; no reliable D call. The CDR3 is 13 amino acids. CDR1 MNHEY and CDR2 SVGAGI come from the germline V gene. Deletions cut 2 bases from V and 1 base from J, with 4 bases between.

Notes on this clone: The sample contains more than one DNA sequence encoding this CDR3. The chain joins TRBV5-1 to TRBJ2-3; D perhaps matches TRBD1 (5 bases). V was clipped by 1 base and J by 6 bases, with 12 bases between them. Per the germline V gene, CDR1 is SGHRS and CDR2 is YFSETQ. This CDR3 region has 14 residues. This chain's CDR3 is CASSLRQGTDTQYF. As DNA, the CDR3 is TGCGCCAGCAGCTTGCGGCAGGGAACGGATACGCAGTATTTT.

The chain uses TRBV11-1 and TRBJ2-1; the D is unclear. The CDR3 is 13 amino acids. V dropped 5 bases and J dropped 6 bases, with 11 bases sitting between them. Germline V gene lookup returns CDR1 SGHAT and CDR2 FQDESV (reference sequence). CDR3 nucleotides: TGTGCCAGCAGCCCACACCGCCTCAATGAGCAGTTCTTC. This gives the protein CASSPHRLNEQFF.

This clone was detected once. The V call is TRBV6-6, the J call TRBJ2-5; 10 nucleotides match TRBD2. Germline assignment: CDR1 MNHNY and CDR2 SVGAGI (reference sequence). J gave up 1 base and V 10 bases, and 3 bases lay outside the gene matches. The CDR3 runs to 13 residues. Here the CDR3 reads CAISGRVQETQYF. CDR3 nucleotides: TGTGCCATAAGCGGGAGGGTCCAAGAGACCCAGTACTTC.

The chain is built from TRBV11-2 and TRBJ2-7, with a weak D call TRBD1 (5 bases). Germline values: CDR1 SGHAT, CDR2 FQNNGV. CDR3 length: 13 residues. V gave up 5 bases and J gave up 5 bases, with 13 bases separating them. CDR3 nucleotide sequence: TGTGCCAGCAGCCTGAACTGGGGCCACGAGCAGTACTTC. Translation gives CASSLNWGHEQYF.

The chain is built from TRBV9 and TRBJ2-5; a possible D gene is TRBD1 (8 bases). V lost 2 bases to trimming and J lost 1 base, with 15 bases between them. The CDR3 contains 16 residues. Germline V gene lookup returns CDR1 SGDLS and CDR2 YYNGEE. The CDR3 loop reads CASSVGGTGPQETQYF. DNA for the CDR3: TGTGCCAGCAGCGTGGGGGGGACAGGCCCCCAAGAGACCCAGTACTTC.

The chain uses TRBV6-6 and TRBJ1-1; D is possibly TRBD1 (5 bases). Deletions cut 8 bases from V and 5 bases from J, with 15 bases between. CDR1 and CDR2 (germline): MNHNY, SVGAGI (reference sequence). The CDR3 contains 13 residues. The CDR3 DNA is TGTGCCAGCGTAAGAGGGACGGGAACTGAAGCTTTCTTT. Translated: CASVRGTGTEAFF.

The chain is built from TRBV27 and TRBJ1-5; no definite D call. The germline V gene encodes CDR1 MNHEY and CDR2 SMNVEV (reference sequence). Trimming stripped 3 bases from V and 3 bases from J, with 6 bases between. This CDR3 contains 13 residues. CDR3 in amino acids: CASSLGFNQPQHF. The CDR3 DNA is TGTGCCAGCAGTTTGGGATTCAATCAGCCCCAGCATTTT.

The rearrangement links TRBV30 to TRBJ2-3, with D unresolved. V was shortened by 0 bases and J by 12 bases, with 16 bases between the two germline ends. Looked up from germline, CDR1 is GTSNPN and CDR2 is SVGIG (reference sequence). The CDR3 is 13 amino acids. The CDR3 region is CAWSVMDRSLQYF. The CDR3 nucleotides read TGTGCCTGGAGTGTCATGGACCGTTCCCTCCAGTATTTT.

The chain joins TRBV19 to TRBJ1-5; 9 nucleotides match TRBD1. The V and J ends lost 2 bases and 2 bases, in that order; junction bases with no gene match: 7. The CDR3 covers 17 residues. Germline-derived CDR1 and CDR2 are LNHDA and SQIVND (reference sequence). CDR3 region: CASSIFSDRGRNQPQHF. CDR3 coding DNA: TGTGCCAGTAGTATATTTTCGGACAGGGGTCGCAATCAGCCCCAGCATTTT.

This clone was picked up one time. The chain couples TRBV30 to TRBJ1-2; no reliable D call. There are 12 residues in the CDR3. Trimming removed 0 bases from V and 7 bases from J, with 9 bases in between. CDR1 is GTSNPN, CDR2 SVGIG, per germline (reference sequence). The CDR3: CAWSVSGSGYTF. The CDR3 region has the DNA TGTGCCTGGAGTGTATCCGGATCTGGCTACACCTTC.

This clone was observed a few times. This chain joins TRBV4-1 and TRBJ2-3, with D possibly being TRBD1 (5 bases). Trimming pared 1 base from V and 5 bases from J, leaving 16 bases between. This CDR3 has 16 amino acids. Germline V gene lookup returns CDR1 MGHRA and CDR2 YSYEKL. The DNA of the CDR3 is TGCGCCAGCAGCCAAGGTTCCAGGGCTAGGGGAGATACGCAGTATTTT. It specifies CASSQGSRARGDTQYF.

The chain couples TRBV19 to TRBJ2-2, with D perhaps assigned TRBD1 or TRBD2 (5 bases each). There are 16 residues in the CDR3. CDR1 is LNHDA, CDR2 SQIVND, per germline (reference sequence). The DNA of the CDR3 is TGTGCTACCAAGAACAGCGACGGGACGGACACCGGGGAGCTGTTTTTT. Protein sequence: CATKNSDGTDTGELFF.